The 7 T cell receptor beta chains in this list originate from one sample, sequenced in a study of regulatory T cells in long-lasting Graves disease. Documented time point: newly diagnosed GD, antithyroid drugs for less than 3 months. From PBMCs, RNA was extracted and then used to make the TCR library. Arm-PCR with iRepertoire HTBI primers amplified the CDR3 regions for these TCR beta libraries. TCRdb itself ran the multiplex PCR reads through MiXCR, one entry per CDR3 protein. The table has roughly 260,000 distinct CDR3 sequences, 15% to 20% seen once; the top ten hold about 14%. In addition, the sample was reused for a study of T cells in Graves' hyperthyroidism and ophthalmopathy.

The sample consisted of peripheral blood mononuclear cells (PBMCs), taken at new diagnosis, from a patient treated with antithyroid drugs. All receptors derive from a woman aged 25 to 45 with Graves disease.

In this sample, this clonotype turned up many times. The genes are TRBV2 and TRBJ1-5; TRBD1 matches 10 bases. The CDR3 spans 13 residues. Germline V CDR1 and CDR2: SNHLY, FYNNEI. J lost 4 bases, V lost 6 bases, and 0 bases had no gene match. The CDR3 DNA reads TGTGCCAGCAGGGACAGGGGGAATCAGCCCCAGCATTTT. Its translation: CASRDRGNQPQHF.

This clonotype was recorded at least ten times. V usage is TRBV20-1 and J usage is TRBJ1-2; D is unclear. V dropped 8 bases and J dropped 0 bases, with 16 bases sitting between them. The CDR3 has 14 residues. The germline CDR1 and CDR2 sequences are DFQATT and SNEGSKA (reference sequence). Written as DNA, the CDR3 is TGCAGTCCAGATCTCGAGCAAGCTAACTATGGCTACACCTTC. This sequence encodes CSPDLEQANYGYTF.

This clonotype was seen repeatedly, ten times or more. CDR3 sequence: CASSLDRVGEKLFF. CDR3 DNA: TGCGCCAGCAGCCTGGACAGGGTGGGTGAAAAACTGTTTTTT. The J gene is TRBJ1-4, the V gene TRBV5-1, with TRBD1 matching 8 bases. This CDR3 contains 14 residues. Looked up from germline, CDR1 is SGHRS and CDR2 is YFSETQ. The V segment lost 4 bases and the J segment 7 bases; nucleotides outside the gene matches: 6.

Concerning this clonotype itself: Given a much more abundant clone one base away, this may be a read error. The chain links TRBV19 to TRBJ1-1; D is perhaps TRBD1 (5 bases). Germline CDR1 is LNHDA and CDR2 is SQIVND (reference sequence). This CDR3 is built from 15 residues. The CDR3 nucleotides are TGTGCCAGTAGTCCCCGGGTCAGAGAGGACACTGAAGTTTTCTTT. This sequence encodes CASSPRVREDTEVFF.

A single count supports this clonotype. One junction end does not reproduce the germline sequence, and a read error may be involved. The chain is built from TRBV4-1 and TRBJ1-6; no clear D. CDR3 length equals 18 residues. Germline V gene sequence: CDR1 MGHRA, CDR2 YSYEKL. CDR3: CASSQTADSRSYNSPLHF. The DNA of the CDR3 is TGTGCCAGCAGCCAAACTGCAGACTCTCGCTCCTATAATTCACCCCTCCACTTT.

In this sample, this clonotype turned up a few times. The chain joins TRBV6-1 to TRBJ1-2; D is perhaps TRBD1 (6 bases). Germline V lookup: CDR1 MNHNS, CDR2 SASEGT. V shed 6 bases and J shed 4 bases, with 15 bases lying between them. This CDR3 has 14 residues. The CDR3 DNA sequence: TGTGCCAGCAGCCGACAGGCTAACGCCTATGGCTACACCTTC. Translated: CASSRQANAYGYTF.

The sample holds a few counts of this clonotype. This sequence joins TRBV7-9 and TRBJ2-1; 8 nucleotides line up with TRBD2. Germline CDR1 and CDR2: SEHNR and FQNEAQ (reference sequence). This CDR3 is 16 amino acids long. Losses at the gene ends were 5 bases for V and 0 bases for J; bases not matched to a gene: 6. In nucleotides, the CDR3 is TGTGCCAGCAGCCTAAAGCGGGGGAGCTCCTACAATGAGCAGTTCTTC. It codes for CASSLKRGSSYNEQFF.